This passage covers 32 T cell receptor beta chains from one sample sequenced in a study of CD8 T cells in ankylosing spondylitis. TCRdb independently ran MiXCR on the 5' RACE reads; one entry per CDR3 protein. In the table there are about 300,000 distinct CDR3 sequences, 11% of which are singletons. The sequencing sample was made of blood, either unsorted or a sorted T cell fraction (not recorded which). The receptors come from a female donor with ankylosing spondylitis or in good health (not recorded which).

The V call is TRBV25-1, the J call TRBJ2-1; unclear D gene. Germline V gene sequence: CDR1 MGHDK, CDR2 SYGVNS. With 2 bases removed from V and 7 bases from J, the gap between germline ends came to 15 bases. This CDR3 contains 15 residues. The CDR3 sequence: CASSEGPELRNEQFF. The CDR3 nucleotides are TGTGCCAGCAGTGAAGGGCCTGAACTCCGGAATGAGCAGTTCTTC.

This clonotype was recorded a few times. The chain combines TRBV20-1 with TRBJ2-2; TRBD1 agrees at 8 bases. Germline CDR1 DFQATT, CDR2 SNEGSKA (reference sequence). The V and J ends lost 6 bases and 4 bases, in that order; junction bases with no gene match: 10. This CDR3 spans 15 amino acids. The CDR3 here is CSASQGARGTGELFF. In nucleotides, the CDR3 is TGCAGTGCATCCCAGGGGGCGCGAGGCACCGGGGAGCTGTTTTTT.

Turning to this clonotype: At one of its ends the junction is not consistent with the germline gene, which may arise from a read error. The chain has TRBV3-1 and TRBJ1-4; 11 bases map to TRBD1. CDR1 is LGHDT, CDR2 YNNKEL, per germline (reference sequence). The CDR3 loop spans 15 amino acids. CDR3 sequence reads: CATSRPGQGVEKLFF. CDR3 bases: TGTGCCACCAGCCGCCCGGGACAGGGGGTTGAAAAACTGTTTTTT.

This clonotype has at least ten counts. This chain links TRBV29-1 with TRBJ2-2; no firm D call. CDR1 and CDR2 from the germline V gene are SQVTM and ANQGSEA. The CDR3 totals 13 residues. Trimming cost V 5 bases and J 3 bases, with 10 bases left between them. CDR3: CSVREVDTGELFF. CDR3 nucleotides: TGCAGCGTTAGAGAGGTGGACACCGGGGAGCTGTTTTTT.

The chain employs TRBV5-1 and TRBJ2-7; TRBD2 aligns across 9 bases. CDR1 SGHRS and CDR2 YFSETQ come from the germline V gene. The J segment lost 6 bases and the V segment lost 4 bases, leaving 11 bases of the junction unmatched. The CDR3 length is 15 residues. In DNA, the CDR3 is TGCGCCAGCAGCCCGACCGGGACTAGCAGCCTCGAGCAGTACTTC. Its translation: CASSPTGTSSLEQYF.

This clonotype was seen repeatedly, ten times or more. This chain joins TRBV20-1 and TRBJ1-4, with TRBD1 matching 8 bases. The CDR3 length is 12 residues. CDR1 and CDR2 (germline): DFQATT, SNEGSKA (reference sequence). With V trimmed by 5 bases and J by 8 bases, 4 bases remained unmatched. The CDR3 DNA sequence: TGCAGTGCTCAGGGGGCCGACGAAAAACTGTTTTTT. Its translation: CSAQGADEKLFF.

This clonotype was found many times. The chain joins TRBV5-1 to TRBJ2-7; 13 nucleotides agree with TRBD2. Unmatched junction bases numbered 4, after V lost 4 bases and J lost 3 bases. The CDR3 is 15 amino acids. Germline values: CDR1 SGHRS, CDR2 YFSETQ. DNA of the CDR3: TGCGCCAGCAGCAAAGGGACTAGCGGGAACTACGAGCAGTACTTC. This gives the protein CASSKGTSGNYEQYF.

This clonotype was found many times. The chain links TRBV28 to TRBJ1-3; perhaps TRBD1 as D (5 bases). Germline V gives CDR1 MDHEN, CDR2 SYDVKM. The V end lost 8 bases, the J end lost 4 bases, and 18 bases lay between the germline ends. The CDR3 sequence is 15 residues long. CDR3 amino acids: CASSGQAWVGNTIYF. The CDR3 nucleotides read TGTGCCAGCTCGGGGCAGGCTTGGGTGGGAAACACCATATATTTT.

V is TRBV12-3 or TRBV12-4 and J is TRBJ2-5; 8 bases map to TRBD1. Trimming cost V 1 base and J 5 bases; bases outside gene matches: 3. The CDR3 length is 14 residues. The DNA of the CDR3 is TGTGCCAGCAGTTTAGGGGACAGGTTCGAGACCCAGTACTTC. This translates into CASSLGDRFETQYF.

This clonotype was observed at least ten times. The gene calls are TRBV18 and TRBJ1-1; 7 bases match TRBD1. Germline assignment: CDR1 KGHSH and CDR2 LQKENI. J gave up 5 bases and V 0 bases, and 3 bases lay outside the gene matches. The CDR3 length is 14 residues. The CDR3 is CASSPPAGGTEAFF. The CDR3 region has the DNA TGTGCCAGCTCACCACCGGCAGGGGGGACTGAAGCTTTCTTT.

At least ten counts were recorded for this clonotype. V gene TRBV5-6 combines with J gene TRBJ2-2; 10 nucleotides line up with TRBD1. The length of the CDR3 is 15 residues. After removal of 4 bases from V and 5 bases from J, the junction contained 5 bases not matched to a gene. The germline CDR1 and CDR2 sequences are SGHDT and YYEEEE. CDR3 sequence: CASSADRGYTGELFF. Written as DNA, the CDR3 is TGTGCCAGCAGCGCGGACAGGGGGTATACCGGGGAGCTGTTTTTT.

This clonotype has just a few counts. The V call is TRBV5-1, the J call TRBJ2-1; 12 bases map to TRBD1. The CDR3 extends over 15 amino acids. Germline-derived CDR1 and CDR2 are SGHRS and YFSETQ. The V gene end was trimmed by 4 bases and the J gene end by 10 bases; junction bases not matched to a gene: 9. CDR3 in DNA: TGCGCCAGCAGCCCGGGACAGGGGGCCCGAGAGGAGCAGTTCTTC. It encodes CASSPGQGAREEQFF. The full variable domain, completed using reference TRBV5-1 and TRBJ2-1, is KAGVTQTPRYLIKTRGQQVTLSCSPISGHRSVSWYQQTPGQGLQFLFEYFSETQRNKGNFPGRFSGRQFSNSRSEMNVSTLELGDSALYLCASSPGQGAREEQFFGPGTRLTVL.

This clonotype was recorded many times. CDR3 region: CSARDARVSTDTQYF. The CDR3 DNA sequence: TGCAGTGCTAGAGATGCAAGGGTGTCAACAGATACGCAGTATTTT. The rearrangement uses TRBV20-1 and TRBJ2-3, with D unresolved. The germline V and J ends were trimmed by 0 bases and 3 bases, with 13 bases remaining between them. Germline V gene data show CDR1 as DFQATT and CDR2 as SNEGSKA (reference sequence). This CDR3 spans 15 amino acids.

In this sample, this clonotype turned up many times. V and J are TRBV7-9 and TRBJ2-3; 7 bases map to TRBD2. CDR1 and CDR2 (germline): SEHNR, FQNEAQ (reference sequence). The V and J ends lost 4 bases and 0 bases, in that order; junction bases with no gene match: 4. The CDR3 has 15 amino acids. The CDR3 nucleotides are TGTGCCAGCAGCTCACTAGCGCGAAGCACAGATACGCAGTATTTT. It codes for CASSSLARSTDTQYF.

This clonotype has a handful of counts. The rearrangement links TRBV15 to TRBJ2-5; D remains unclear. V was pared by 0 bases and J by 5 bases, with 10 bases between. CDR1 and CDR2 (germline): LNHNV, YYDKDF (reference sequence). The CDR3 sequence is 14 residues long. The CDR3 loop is CATSRDMVVETQYF. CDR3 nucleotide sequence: TGTGCCACCAGCAGAGATATGGTGGTGGAGACCCAGTACTTC.

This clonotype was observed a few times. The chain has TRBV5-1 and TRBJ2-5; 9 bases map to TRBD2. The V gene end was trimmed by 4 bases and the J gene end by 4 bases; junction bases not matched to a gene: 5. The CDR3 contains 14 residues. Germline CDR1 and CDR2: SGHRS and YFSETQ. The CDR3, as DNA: TGCGCCAGCAGCCAGACTAGCGGTCGAGAGACCCAGTACTTC. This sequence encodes CASSQTSGRETQYF.

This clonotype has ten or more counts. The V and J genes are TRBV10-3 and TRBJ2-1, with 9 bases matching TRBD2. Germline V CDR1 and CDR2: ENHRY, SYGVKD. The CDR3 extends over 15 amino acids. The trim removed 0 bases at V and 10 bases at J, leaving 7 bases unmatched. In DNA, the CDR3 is TGTGCCATCAGTGAGTCGAAGCGGGGGGAACCCGAGCAGTTCTTC. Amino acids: CAISESKRGEPEQFF.

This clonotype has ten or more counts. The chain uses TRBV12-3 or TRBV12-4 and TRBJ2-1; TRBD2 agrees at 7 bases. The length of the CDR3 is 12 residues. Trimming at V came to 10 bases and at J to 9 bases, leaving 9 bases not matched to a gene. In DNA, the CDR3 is TGTGCCACCACTCCCACTAGCGCTGAGCAGTTCTTC. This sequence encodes CATTPTSAEQFF.

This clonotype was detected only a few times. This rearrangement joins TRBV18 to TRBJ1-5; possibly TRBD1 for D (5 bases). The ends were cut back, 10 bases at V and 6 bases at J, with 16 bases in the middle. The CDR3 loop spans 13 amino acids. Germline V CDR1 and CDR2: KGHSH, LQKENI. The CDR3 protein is CATSEGISQPQHF. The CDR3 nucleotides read TGTGCCACAAGTGAGGGGATCAGTCAGCCCCAGCATTTT.

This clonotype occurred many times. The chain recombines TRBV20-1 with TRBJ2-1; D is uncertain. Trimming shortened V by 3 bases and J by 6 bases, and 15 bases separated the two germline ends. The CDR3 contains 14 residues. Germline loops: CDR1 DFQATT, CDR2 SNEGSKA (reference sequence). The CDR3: CSARANSHLNEQFF. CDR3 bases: TGCAGTGCTAGGGCCAATAGCCACCTCAATGAGCAGTTCTTC.

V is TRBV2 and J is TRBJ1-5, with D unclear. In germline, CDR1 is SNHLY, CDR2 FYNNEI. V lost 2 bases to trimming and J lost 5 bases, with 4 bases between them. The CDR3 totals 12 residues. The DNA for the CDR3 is TGTGCCAGCAGTGAATCAGATCAGCCCCAGCATTTT. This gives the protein CASSESDQPQHF.

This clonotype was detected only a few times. The CDR3 nucleotides read TGTGCCAGCAGCCAGGGACAGATTCCCAATCAGCCCCAGCATTTT. Its protein product is CASSQGQIPNQPQHF. This chain connects TRBV5-8 to TRBJ1-5, with 7 bases identical to TRBD1. V trimming: 4 bases; J trimming: 3 bases; junction bases outside the gene matches: 7. The CDR3 is made up of 15 amino acids. Per germline, CDR1 SGHTS and CDR2 YDEGEE. Based on the CDR3 plus reference TRBV5-8 and TRBJ1-5, the full variable domain is EAGVTQSPTHLIKTRGQQATLRCSPISGHTSVYWYQQALGLGLQFLLWYDEGEERNRGNFPPRFSGRQFPNYSSELNVNALELEDSALYLCASSQGQIPNQPQHFGDGTRLSIL.

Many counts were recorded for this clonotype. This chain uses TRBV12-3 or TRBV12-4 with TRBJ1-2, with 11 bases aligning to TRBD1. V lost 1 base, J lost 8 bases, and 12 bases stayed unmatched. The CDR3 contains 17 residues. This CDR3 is CASSLGAGTGGLWGYTF. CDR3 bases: TGTGCCAGCAGTTTAGGGGCCGGGACAGGGGGATTGTGGGGCTACACCTTC.

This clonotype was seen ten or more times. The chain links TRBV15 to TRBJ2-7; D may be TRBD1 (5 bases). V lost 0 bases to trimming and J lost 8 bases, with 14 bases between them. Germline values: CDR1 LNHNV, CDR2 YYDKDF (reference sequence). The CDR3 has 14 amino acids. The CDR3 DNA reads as TGTGCCACCAGCAGAGATGGGCGAGACAGTCAGCAGTACTTC. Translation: CATSRDGRDSQQYF.

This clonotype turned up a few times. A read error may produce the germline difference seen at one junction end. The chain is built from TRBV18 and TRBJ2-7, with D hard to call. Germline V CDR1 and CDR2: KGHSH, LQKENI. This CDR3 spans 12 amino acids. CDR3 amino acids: CASSADSYGQYF. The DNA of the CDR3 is TGTGCCAGCTCAGCCGACTCCTACGGGCAGTACTTC.

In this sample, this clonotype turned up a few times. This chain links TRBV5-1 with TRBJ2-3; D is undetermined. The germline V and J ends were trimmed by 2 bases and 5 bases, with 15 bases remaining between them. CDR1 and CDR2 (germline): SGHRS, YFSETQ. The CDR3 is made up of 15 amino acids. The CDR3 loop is CASSLKSPVGDTQYF. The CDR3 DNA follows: TGCGCCAGCAGCTTAAAATCGCCGGTGGGAGATACGCAGTATTTT.

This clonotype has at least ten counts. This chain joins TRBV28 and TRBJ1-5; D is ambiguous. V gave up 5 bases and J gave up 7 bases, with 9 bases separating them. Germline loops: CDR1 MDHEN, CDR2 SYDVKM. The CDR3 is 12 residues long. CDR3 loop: CASSNGGQPQHF. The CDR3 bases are TGTGCCAGCAGTAACGGCGGGCAGCCCCAGCATTTT.

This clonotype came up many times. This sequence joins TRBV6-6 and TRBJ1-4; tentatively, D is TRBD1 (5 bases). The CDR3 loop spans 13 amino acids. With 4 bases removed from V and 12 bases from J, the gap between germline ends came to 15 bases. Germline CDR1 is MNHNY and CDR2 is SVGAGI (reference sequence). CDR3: CASSSTAEGELFF. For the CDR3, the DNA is TGTGCCAGCAGTTCGACAGCCGAAGGTGAACTGTTTTTT.

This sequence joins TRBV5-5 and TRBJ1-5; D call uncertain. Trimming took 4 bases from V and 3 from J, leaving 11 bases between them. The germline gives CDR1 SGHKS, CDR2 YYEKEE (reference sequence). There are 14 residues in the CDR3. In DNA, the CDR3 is TGTGCCAGCAGCCCGGTACGTTTCAATCAGCCCCAGCATTTT. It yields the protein CASSPVRFNQPQHF.

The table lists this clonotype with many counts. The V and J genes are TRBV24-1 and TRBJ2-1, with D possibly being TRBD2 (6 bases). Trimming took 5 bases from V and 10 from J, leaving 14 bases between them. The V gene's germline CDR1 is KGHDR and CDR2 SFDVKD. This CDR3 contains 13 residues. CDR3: CATSATLAREQFF. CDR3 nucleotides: TGTGCCACCAGTGCCACACTAGCTAGAGAGCAGTTCTTC.

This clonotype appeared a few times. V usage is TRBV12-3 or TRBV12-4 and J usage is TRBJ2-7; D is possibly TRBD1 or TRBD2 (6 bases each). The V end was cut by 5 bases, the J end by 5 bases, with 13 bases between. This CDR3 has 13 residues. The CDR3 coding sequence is TGTGCCAGCAGTCCGGGGGCATTACACGAGCAGTACTTC. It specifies CASSPGALHEQYF.

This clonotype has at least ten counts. The CDR3 region has the DNA TGTGCCAGCAGTTTAAGCCACCACGAGCAGTACTTC. It yields the protein CASSLSHHEQYF. The genes are TRBV12-3 or TRBV12-4 and TRBJ2-7; no clear D. The CDR3 is 12 residues long. Trimming pared 2 bases from V and 5 bases from J, leaving 7 bases between.